The 17 T cell receptor beta chains in this list originate from one sample, sequenced in a study of shared clonotypes between healthy human individuals (dated by TCRdb to the early 2020s). The library was produced with the immunoSEQ multiplex PCR assay. Drawn from immuneACCESS, this table holds only the in-frame rearrangements with V and J called that TCRdb kept. Clones are partly lost; checked studies trace under half to an unresolved V gene and leave the rest unexplained. The sample table records about 340,000 clones; roughly 80% of these occur just once. The ten most abundant clones make up about 9.4% of the sample. Source material: memory CD4+ T cells sorted from blood. The label giving this sample's cell subset or site can be read as: CD45RA-negative fraction. The origin of the receptors is a young man in good health.

This clone was counted at least ten times. The chain is built from TRBV7-6 and TRBJ2-7, with TRBD1 matching over 9 bases. Per the germline V gene, CDR1 is SGHVS and CDR2 is FNYEAQ. The CDR3 covers 15 residues. V was clipped by 5 bases and J by 4 bases; unmatched bases: 9. The CDR3 sequence is CASSPSQGAAYEQYF. The CDR3 coding sequence is TGTGCCAGCAGCCCTTCACAGGGGGCGGCGTACGAGCAGTACTTC.

The chain carries TRBV4-1 and TRBJ2-2; D is undetermined. V was cut by 0 bases and J by 5 bases, with 16 bases left in between. CDR3 length: 17 amino acids. CDR1 MGHRA and CDR2 YSYEKL come from the germline V gene. The CDR3 loop reads CASSQESLATLTGELFF. For the CDR3, the DNA is TGCGCCAGCAGCCAAGAGAGTCTGGCAACTCTGACCGGGGAGCTGTTTTTT.

The rearrangement joins TRBV6-1 to TRBJ1-3; 8 bases are shared with TRBD1. Per germline, CDR1 MNHNS and CDR2 SASEGT. V lost 4 bases and J lost 4; bases outside the gene matches: 6. This CDR3 spans 15 amino acids. In DNA form, the CDR3 reads TGTGCCAGCAGTGCACAGGGGGTTGCGGGAAACACCATATATTTT. As protein: CASSAQGVAGNTIYF.

V gene TRBV19 combines with J gene TRBJ1-1, with 7 nucleotides matching TRBD1. This CDR3 comprises 13 residues. Germline CDR1 reads LNHDA; CDR2 reads SQIVND (reference sequence). V lost 6 bases and J lost 5; bases outside the gene matches: 6. The CDR3 DNA is TGTGCCAGTAGAGGGACAGAAGGAACTGAAGCTTTCTTT. Its translation: CASRGTEGTEAFF. The complete variable domain, with remaining parts taken from reference TRBV19 and TRBJ1-1, reads DGGITQSPKYLFRKEGQNVTLSCEQNLNHDAMYWYRQDPGQGLRLIYYSQIVNDFQKGDIAEGYSVSREKKESFPLTVTSAQKNPTAFYLCASRGTEGTEAFFGQGTRLTVV.

The rearrangement joins TRBV5-1 to TRBJ1-2, with 8 bases identical to TRBD1. Germline loops: CDR1 SGHRS, CDR2 YFSETQ. Trimming at V came to 5 bases and at J to 7 bases, leaving 19 bases not matched to a gene. The CDR3 has 17 residues. The CDR3 protein is CASSSEGQVELGAGYTF. The CDR3 nucleotides read TGCGCCAGCAGTAGTGAGGGACAGGTGGAACTCGGGGCTGGCTACACCTTC.

The chain joins TRBV6-5 to TRBJ1-1; no firm D call. Germline values: CDR1 MNHEY, CDR2 SVGAGI. Trimming cost V 5 bases and J 8 bases, with 12 bases left between them. The length of the CDR3 is 12 residues. The CDR3, as DNA: TGTGCCAGCAGTACGTTTGGAATAGAAGCTTTCTTT. Translated, it gives CASSTFGIEAFF.

The chain couples TRBV2 to TRBJ2-3; the match to TRBD2 covers 11 bases. Germline loops: CDR1 SNHLY, CDR2 FYNNEI. The CDR3 runs to 15 residues. V was clipped by 6 bases and J by 2 bases; unmatched bases: 4. The CDR3: CASSEGLAATDTQYF. The CDR3 DNA follows: TGTGCCAGCAGCGAGGGACTAGCGGCCACAGATACGCAGTATTTT.

The CDR3 sequence: CASSTTGRRQPQHF. The CDR3 coding sequence is TGTGCCAGCAGCACGACAGGGAGGAGGCAGCCCCAGCATTTT. V gene TRBV14 combines with J gene TRBJ1-5; 7 bases line up with TRBD1. Per germline, CDR1 SGHDN and CDR2 FVKESK. Losses at the gene ends were 5 bases for V and 7 bases for J; bases not matched to a gene: 8. The CDR3 has 14 amino acids.

This sequence joins TRBV7-8 and TRBJ2-3; 11 bases are shared with TRBD2. This CDR3 is built from 18 residues. V lost 4 bases to trimming and J lost 1 base; unmatched junction nucleotides: 10. The germline V gene has CDR1 SGHVS and CDR2 FQNEAQ. Here the CDR3 reads CASSSDTIAGGGTDTQYF. The CDR3 DNA follows: TGTGCCAGCAGCTCCGACACTATAGCGGGAGGGGGCACAGATACGCAGTATTTT.

V usage is TRBV5-6 and J usage is TRBJ2-5; D gene uncertain. Germline V gene sequence: CDR1 SGHDT, CDR2 YYEEEE. V lost 0 bases and J lost 7, with 7 bases in between. The CDR3 covers 12 residues. CDR3 region: CASSLGPGTQYF. DNA of the CDR3: TGTGCCAGCAGCTTGGGCCCAGGGACCCAGTACTTC.

The chain employs TRBV29-1 and TRBJ1-4; no clear D. The length of the CDR3 is 13 residues. The ends were cut back, 4 bases at V and 3 bases at J, with 9 bases in the middle. Germline V lookup: CDR1 SQVTM, CDR2 ANQGSEA. CDR3 coding DNA: TGCAGCGTTGGGTACGATTCTAATGAAAAACTGTTTTTT. Translation gives CSVGYDSNEKLFF.

The rearrangement uses TRBV15 and TRBJ2-5; 8 positions match TRBD1. The trim removed 4 bases at V and 4 bases at J, leaving 8 bases unmatched. The germline gives CDR1 LNHNV, CDR2 YYDKDF (reference sequence). The CDR3 is 15 amino acids. CDR3: CATSKTGAAGETQYF. DNA for the CDR3: TGTGCCACCAGCAAGACAGGGGCGGCGGGAGAGACCCAGTACTTC.

This rearrangement joins TRBV30 to TRBJ2-1; 11 nucleotides agree with TRBD2. The CDR3 covers 14 residues. The V gene end was trimmed by 7 bases and the J gene end by 6 bases; junction bases not matched to a gene: 8. The germline gives CDR1 GTSNPN, CDR2 SVGIG (reference sequence). CDR3 region: CASRGLAAINEQFF. The CDR3 DNA reads TGTGCCTCTCGGGGACTAGCGGCAATCAATGAGCAGTTCTTC.

With respect to this clone: The same CDR3 is also encoded by other DNA sequences in this sample. The rearrangement joins TRBV30 to TRBJ1-2; 7 bases align to TRBD1. The germline CDR1 and CDR2 sequences are GTSNPN and SVGIG (reference sequence). CDR3 length: 13 amino acids. V lost 1 base and J lost 4; bases outside the gene matches: 3. CDR3 in DNA: TGTGCCTGGAGTGCCACAGGGGTCTATGGCTACACCTTC. It encodes CAWSATGVYGYTF.

The genes are TRBV9 and TRBJ2-2; 14 positions match TRBD2. This CDR3 region has 17 residues. CDR1 and CDR2 from the germline V gene are SGDLS and YYNGEE. The J segment lost 4 bases and the V segment lost 2 bases, leaving 4 bases of the junction unmatched. CDR3 sequence: CASSVTSGRAGTGELFF. The DNA of the CDR3 is TGTGCCAGCAGCGTGACTAGCGGGAGGGCGGGCACCGGGGAGCTGTTTTTT.

CDR3: CASSPHSGQTLKPSNEQFF. CDR3 sequence (DNA): TGCGCCAGCAGCCCACATTCGGGACAGACCCTTAAACCGAGCAATGAGCAGTTCTTC. V is TRBV5-1 and J is TRBJ2-1; TRBD1 aligns across 7 bases. The CDR3 spans 19 residues. Germline V gene data show CDR1 as SGHRS and CDR2 as YFSETQ. The V gene end was trimmed by 4 bases and the J gene end by 6 bases; junction bases not matched to a gene: 22.

This clone was seen more than once but under ten times. V usage is TRBV29-1 and J usage is TRBJ2-7, with 7 bases that match TRBD1. The CDR3 is 12 amino acids. Trimming cost V 7 bases and J 2 bases; bases outside gene matches: 5. Germline V gene sequence: CDR1 SQVTM, CDR2 ANQGSEA. The CDR3 coding sequence is TGCAGCGCCGAAGACAGGGCCTACGAGCAGTACTTC. Its protein is CSAEDRAYEQYF.